This T cell receptor (beta chain) was identified in a study of monozygotic twins with inflammatory bowel disease. A total RNA quantity of approximately 3,700 ng went into each TCR library. Two nested PCRs, of approximately 16 and 9 cycles, processed TCRalpha and TCRbeta cDNA. Reanalyzing the 5' RACE reads, TCRdb keeps one entry per CDR3 protein, without DNA. Recorded here are a few hundred thousand distinct CDR3 sequences; the top ten clones represent about 5%. This CDR3 comprises 15 residues. Germline CDR1 reads MNHEY; CDR2 reads SVGAGI. The V and J genes are TRBV6-5 and TRBJ2-7; the D call from TCRdb, TRBD2, cannot be confirmed without DNA. Sequenced material: blood. The sequence derives from a human donor with ulcerative colitis or Crohn's disease, or a healthy co-twin of an affected twin (not recorded which). CDR3 sequence: CASSYLSGIHYEQYF.